This TCR beta chain stems from a study of blood T cells in healthy people across ages. General study results and limits: Shifts in expanded clonotypes may have been confounded by donor CMV status, which was unknown. Unsorted PBMCs ruled out conclusive naive versus antigen-experienced comparison. It was the long-lived donors that had more naive CD4+ cells and higher diversity than aged donors.

With regard to this clonotype: Its antigen is as yet unknown.

Through a sample-barcoded 5' primer and a J-beta primer mix, a second PCR was run for roughly 6 to 12 cycles. TCRdb re-called the 5' RACE reads through MiXCR, storing one row per CDR3 protein. Of nearly 800,000 distinct CDR3 sequences listed, approximately 60% are singletons. Trimming left V 5 bases short and J 2 bases short, with 12 bases between. The CDR3 loop spans 14 amino acids. Germline-derived CDR1 and CDR2 are MDHEN and SYDVKM. Sample: blood. The J gene is TRBJ2-5, the V gene TRBV28; D is uncertain. This TCR was recovered from a man between 40 and 49 years old in good health. CDR3 amino acids: CASSEGRKQETQYF. CDR3 bases: TGTGCCAGCAGTGAAGGACGGAAACAAGAGACCCAGTACTTC.